Listed below are T cell receptor beta chains from one sample, sequenced in a study of shared clonotypes between healthy human individuals. Method: immunoSEQ multiplex PCR; TCRdb's copy keeps in-frame clones and lacks some. Altogether about 1.5 million clones are present, roughly 98% being singletons, with the ten largest covering approximately 0.45%. The sequenced material came from naive CD4+ T cells sorted from blood. These receptors were collected from a man aged 30-40 years in good health. Each CDR3 is given with its conserved first and last residue. A D gene is named only where the DNA matches it firmly. Not every row has a clone size; where given, it reads once, few, many or a size class.

CDR3 protein	CDR3 DNA	D gene	clone size	J gene	V gene
CASSFQGPPGEAFF	TGTGCCAGCAGCTTCCAAGGGCCCCCCGGGGAAGCTTTCTTT	NA	NA	TRBJ1-1	TRBV7-9
CAWRKAGTMNEQYF	TGTGCCTGGAGGAAGGCCGGGACAATGAACGAGCAGTACTTC	NA	once	TRBJ2-7	TRBV30
CSVRASGSWEQYF	TGCAGCGTTAGGGCTAGCGGGAGTTGGGAGCAGTACTTC	TRBD2	NA	TRBJ2-7	TRBV29-1
CASTQTGVANYEQYF	TGTGCCAGCACACAGACAGGGGTCGCAAACTACGAGCAGTACTTC	TRBD1	NA	TRBJ2-7	TRBV5-4
CASSIVLLATNEKLFF	TGTGCCAGTAGTATAGTCCTTTTAGCAACTAATGAAAAACTGTTTTTT	NA	NA	TRBJ1-4	TRBV19
CASSQSTGQAYEQYF	TGCGCCAGCAGCCAAAGTACGGGACAAGCCTACGAGCAGTACTTC	NA	once	TRBJ2-7	TRBV4-3
CASSPRQGATGELFF	TGTGCCAGCAGCCCAAGACAGGGGGCGACCGGGGAGCTGTTTTTT	TRBD1	NA	TRBJ2-2	TRBV11-3
CSALAGVDTDTQYF	TGCAGCGCCCTAGCGGGAGTAGACACAGATACGCAGTATTTT	TRBD2	NA	TRBJ2-3	TRBV29-1
CASSEWNRGEQYF	TGCGCCAGCAGTGAGTGGAACAGGGGCGAGCAGTACTTC	TRBD1	NA	TRBJ2-7	TRBV10-1
CATSRVGGYYEQYF	TGTGCCACCAGCAGAGTCGGGGGGTACTACGAGCAGTACTTC	TRBD2	NA	TRBJ2-7	TRBV15
CASSRETGGNPEIRF	TGTGCCAGCAGCAGAGAAACAGGGGGCAATCCCGAAATCCGTTTT	TRBD1	NA	TRBJ1-4	TRBV2
CASSPNAGTYEQYF	TGTGCCAGCTCACCAAACGCCGGAACCTACGAGCAGTACTTC	NA	NA	TRBJ2-7	TRBV18
CASSLLVGLSGKPQHF	TGTGCCAGTAGTCTTCTGGTAGGGCTCTCCGGGAAGCCCCAGCATTTT	NA	NA	TRBJ1-5	TRBV19
CASSYSSGEYNEQFF	TGTGCCAGCAGTTACTCTAGCGGCGAATACAATGAGCAGTTCTTC	NA	NA	TRBJ2-1	TRBV6-6
CASSPGTPGNTIYF	TGTGCCAGTAGTCCAGGAACCCCTGGAAACACCATATATTTT	NA	NA	TRBJ1-3	TRBV19
CASSLAPGLAKETQYF	TGTGCCAGCAGCTTAGCCCCGGGACTAGCGAAAGAGACCCAGTACTTC	TRBD2	once	TRBJ2-5	TRBV11-1
CASTGGKDTEAFF	TGTGCCAGTACGGGAGGCAAAGACACTGAAGCTTTCTTT	NA	NA	TRBJ1-1	TRBV19
CATGTITEAFF	TGTGCCACCGGGACTATCACTGAAGCTTTCTTT	NA	NA	TRBJ1-1	TRBV15
CASSPALGDYGYTF	TGCGCCAGCAGCCCTGCCCTTGGGGACTATGGCTACACCTTC	NA	NA	TRBJ1-2	TRBV4-3
CASSLERGSYNEQFF	TGTGCCAGCAGCTTAGAGCGGGGTTCCTACAATGAGCAGTTCTTC	NA	NA	TRBJ2-1	TRBV11-2